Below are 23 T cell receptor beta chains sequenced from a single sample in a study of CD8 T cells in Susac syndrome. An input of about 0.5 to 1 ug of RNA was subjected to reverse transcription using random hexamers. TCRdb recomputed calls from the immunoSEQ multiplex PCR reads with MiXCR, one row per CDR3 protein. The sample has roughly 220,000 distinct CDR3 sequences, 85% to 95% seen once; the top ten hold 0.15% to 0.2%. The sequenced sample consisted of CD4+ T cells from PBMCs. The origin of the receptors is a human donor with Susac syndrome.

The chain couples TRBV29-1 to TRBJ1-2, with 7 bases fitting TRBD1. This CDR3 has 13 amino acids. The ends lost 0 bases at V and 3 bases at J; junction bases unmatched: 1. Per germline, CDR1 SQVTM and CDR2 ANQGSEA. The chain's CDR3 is CSVEDGQDYGYTF. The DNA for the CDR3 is TGCAGCGTTGAAGACGGACAGGACTATGGCTACACCTTC. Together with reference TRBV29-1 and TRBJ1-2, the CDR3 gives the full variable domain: SAVISQKPSRDICQRGTSLTIQCQVDSQVTMMFWYRQQPGQSLTLIATANQGSEATYESGFVIDKFPISRPNLTFSTLTVSNMSPEDSSIYLCSVEDGQDYGYTFGSGTRLTVV.

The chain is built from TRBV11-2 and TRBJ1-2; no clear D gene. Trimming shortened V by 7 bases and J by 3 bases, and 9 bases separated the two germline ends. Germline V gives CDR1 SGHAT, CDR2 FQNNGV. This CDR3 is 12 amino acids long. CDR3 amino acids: CASTSGYYGYTF. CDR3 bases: TGTGCCAGCACCTCCGGGTACTATGGCTACACCTTC.

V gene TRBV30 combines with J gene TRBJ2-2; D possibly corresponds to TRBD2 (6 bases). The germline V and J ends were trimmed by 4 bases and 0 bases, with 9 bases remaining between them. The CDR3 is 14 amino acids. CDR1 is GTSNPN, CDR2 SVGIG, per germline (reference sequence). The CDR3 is CAWKGGANTGELFF. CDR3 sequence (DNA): TGTGCCTGGAAAGGCGGGGCGAACACCGGGGAGCTGTTTTTT.

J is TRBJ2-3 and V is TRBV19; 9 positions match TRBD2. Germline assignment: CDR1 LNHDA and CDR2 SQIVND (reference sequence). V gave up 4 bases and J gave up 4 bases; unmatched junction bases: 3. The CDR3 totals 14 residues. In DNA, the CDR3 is TGTGCCAGTAGTAGTAGCGGGGGTGCAGATACGCAGTATTTT. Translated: CASSSSGGADTQYF.

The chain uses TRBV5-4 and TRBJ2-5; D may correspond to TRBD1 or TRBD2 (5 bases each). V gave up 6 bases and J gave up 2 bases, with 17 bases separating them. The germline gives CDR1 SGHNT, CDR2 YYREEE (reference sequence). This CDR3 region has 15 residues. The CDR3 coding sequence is TGTGCCAGCAACGCGAGGGGCATGCCTCAAGAGACCCAGTACTTC. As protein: CASNARGMPQETQYF.

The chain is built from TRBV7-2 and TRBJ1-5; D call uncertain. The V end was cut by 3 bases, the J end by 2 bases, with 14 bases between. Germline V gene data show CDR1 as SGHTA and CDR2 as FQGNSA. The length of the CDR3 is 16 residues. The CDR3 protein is CASSFPTSARNQPQHF. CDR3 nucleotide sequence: TGTGCCAGCAGCTTTCCAACCTCGGCGCGCAATCAGCCCCAGCATTTT.

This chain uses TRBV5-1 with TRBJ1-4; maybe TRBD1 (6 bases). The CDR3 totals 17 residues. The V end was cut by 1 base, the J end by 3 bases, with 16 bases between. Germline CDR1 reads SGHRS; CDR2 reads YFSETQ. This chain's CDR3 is CASSLMAGDGANEKLFF. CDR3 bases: TGCGCCAGCAGCTTGATGGCAGGGGATGGGGCTAATGAAAAACTGTTTTTT.

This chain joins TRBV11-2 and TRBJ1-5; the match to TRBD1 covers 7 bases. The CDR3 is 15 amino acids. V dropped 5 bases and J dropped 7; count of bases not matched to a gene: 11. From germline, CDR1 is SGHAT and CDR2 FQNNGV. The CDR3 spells CASSLSGGWEQPQHF. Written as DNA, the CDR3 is TGTGCCAGCAGCCTATCAGGGGGTTGGGAACAGCCCCAGCATTTT.

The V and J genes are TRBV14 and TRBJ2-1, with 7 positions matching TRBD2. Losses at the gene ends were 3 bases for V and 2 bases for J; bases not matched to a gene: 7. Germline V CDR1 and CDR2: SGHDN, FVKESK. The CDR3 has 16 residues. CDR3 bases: TGTGCCAGCAGCCAGGGGGGGATTAGCACCTACAATGAGCAGTTCTTC. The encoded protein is CASSQGGISTYNEQFF.

The CDR3: CASRGGVDGYTF. The CDR3 DNA is TGTGCCAGCAGAGGGGGGGTCGATGGCTACACCTTC. The chain has TRBV25-1 and TRBJ1-2; TRBD1 is a possible D gene (6 bases). Trimming took off 6 bases at V and 6 bases at J, with 11 bases between the two ends. Per germline, CDR1 MGHDK and CDR2 SYGVNS. The CDR3 length is 12 residues.

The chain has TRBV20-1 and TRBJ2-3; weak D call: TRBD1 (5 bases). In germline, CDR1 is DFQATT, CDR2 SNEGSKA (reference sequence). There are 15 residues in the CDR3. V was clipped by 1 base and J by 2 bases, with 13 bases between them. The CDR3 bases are TGCAGTGCTAGAGTAGGACAAGCATACACAGATACGCAGTATTTT. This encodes CSARVGQAYTDTQYF.

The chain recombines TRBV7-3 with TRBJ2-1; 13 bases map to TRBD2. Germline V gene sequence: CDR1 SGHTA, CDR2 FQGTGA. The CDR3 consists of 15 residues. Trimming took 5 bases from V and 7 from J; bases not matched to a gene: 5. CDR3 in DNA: TGTGCCAGCAGCCCGACTAGCGGGGGGTGGAATGAGCAGTTCTTC. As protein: CASSPTSGGWNEQFF.

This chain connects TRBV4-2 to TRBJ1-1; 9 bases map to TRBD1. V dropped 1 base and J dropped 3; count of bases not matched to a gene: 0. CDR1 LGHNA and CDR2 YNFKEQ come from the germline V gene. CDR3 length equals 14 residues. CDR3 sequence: CASSQGTGDTEAFF. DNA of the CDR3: TGTGCCAGCAGCCAAGGGACAGGGGACACTGAAGCTTTCTTT.

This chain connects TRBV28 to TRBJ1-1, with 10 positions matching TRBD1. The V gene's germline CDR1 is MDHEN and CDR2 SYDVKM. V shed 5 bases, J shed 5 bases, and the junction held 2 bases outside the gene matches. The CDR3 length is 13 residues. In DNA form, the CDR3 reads TGTGCCAGCAGTGGACAGGGGGAGACTGAAGCTTTCTTT. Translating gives CASSGQGETEAFF.

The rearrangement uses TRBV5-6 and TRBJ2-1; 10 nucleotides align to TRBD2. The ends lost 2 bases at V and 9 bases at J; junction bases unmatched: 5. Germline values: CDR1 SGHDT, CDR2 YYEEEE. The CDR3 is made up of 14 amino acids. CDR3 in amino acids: CASSLGTSVGEQFF. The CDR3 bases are TGTGCCAGCAGCTTAGGGACTAGCGTCGGTGAGCAGTTCTTC.

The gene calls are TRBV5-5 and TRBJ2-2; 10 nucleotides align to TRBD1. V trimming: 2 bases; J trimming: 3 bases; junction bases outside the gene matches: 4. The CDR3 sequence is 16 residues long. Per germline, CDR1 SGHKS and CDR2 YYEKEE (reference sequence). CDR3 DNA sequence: TGTGCCAGCAGCTTACGGACAGGGGGTTACACCGGGGAGCTGTTTTTT. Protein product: CASSLRTGGYTGELFF.

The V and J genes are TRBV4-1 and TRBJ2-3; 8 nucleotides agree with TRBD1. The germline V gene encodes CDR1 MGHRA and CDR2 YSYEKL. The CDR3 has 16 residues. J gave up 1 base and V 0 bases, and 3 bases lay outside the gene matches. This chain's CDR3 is CASSQDPGQGTDTQYF. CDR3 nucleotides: TGCGCCAGCAGCCAAGATCCGGGACAGGGCACAGATACGCAGTATTTT.

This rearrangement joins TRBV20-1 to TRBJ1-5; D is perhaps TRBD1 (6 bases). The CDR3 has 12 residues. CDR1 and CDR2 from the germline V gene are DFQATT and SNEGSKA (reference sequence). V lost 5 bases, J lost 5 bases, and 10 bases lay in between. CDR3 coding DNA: TGCAGTGCTGGGTCAGGGGATCAGCCCCAGCATTTT. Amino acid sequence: CSAGSGDQPQHF.

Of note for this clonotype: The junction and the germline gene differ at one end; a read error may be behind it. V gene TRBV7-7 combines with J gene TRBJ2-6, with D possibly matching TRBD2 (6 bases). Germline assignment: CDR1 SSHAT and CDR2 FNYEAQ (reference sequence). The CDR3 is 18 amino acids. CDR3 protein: CASSLSGGLSSGANVLTF. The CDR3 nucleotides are TGTGCTAGCAGCCTCAGCGGAGGGCTGTCCTCTGGGGCCAACGTCCTGACTTTC.

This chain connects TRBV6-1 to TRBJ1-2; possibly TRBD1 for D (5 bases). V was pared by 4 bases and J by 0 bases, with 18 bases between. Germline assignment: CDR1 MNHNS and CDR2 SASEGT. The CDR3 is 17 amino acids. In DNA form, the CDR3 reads TGTGCCAGCAGTGGAAGGATGACAGCCAAAACTAACTATGGCTACACCTTC. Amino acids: CASSGRMTAKTNYGYTF.

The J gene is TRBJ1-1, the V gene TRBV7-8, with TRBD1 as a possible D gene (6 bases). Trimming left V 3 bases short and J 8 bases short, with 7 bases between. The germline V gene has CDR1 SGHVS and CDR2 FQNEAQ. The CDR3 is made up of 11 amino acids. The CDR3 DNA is TGTGCCAGCAGCTTCGACAGGGAAGCTTTCTTT. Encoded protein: CASSFDREAFF.

CDR3 sequence: CASSRNDAEAFF. CDR3 bases: TGTGCCAGCAGCAGGAATGATGCTGAAGCTTTCTTT. V usage is TRBV7-9 and J usage is TRBJ1-1; D unclear. From germline, CDR1 is SEHNR and CDR2 FQNEAQ (reference sequence). Between the trimmed V and J ends, which lost 5 bases and 6 bases, there was a span of 10 bases. The CDR3 runs 12 residues.

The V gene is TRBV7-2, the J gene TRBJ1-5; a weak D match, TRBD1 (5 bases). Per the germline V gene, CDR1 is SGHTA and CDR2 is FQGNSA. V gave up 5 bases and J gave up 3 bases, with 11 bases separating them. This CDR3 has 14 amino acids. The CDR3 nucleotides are TGTGCCAGCAGCCCCCAAGGGGACAATCAGCCCCAGCATTTT. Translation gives CASSPQGDNQPQHF.